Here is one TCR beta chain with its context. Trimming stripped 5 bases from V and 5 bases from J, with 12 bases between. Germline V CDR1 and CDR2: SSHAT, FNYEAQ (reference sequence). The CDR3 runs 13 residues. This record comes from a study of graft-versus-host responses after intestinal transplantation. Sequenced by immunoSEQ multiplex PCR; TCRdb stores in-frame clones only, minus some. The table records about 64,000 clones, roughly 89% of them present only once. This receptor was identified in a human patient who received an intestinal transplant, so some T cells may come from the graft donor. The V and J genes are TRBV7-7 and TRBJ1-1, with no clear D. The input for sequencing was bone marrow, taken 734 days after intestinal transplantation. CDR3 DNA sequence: TGTGCCAGCAGCCCCATCCGGGGAACTGAAGCTTTCTTT. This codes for CASSPIRGTEAFF.